This TCR beta chain was recorded in a study of blood T cell repertoires in COVID-19. In the original analysis: Reference gene primer amplification gave estimated nucleated cell counts. Method: immunoSEQ multiplex PCR; TCRdb's copy keeps in-frame clones and lacks some. V and J calls and clone size are given by that table; D and trimming were obtained from the DNA. The profile covers about 180,000 clones, with more than 80% appearing a single time and approximately 7.1% taken by the ten largest. The sample comprised peripheral blood. The receptor's source is a human donor in a cohort sampled during active COVID-19.

The CDR3 spells CASSGGQGYSGANVLTF. The DNA of the CDR3 is TGCGCCAGCAGCGGGGGACAGGGATACTCTGGGGCCAACGTCCTGACTTTC. V gene TRBV5-1 combines with J gene TRBJ2-6; 9 bases are a match to TRBD1. This CDR3 is built from 17 residues. After removal of 4 bases from V and 0 bases from J, the junction contained 5 bases not matched to a gene. CDR1 and CDR2 (germline): SGHRS, YFSETQ. The full variable domain, rest sourced from reference TRBV5-1 and TRBJ2-6, is KAGVTQTPRYLIKTRGQQVTLSCSPISGHRSVSWYQQTPGQGLQFLFEYFSETQRNKGNFPGRFSGRQFSNSRSEMNVSTLELGDSALYLCASSGGQGYSGANVLTFGAGSRLTVL.